This T cell receptor beta chain originates from a study of T cells after yellow fever vaccination. Regarding the study as a whole: Researchers cautioned that FACS-sorted repertoires could harbor abundant clonotypes contaminating from the bulk population.

Synthesis of TCR cDNA relied on 5'RACE template switching, which attached a universal primer site and UMIs. Each CDR3 protein gets one entry after TCRdb re-called the 5' RACE reads with MiXCR. The sample has about 340,000 distinct CDR3 sequences, approximately 13% seen once; the top ten hold roughly 3.1%. This clonotype has just a few counts. Its target is not known. The sequence derives from a man in his late teens or twenties who received the YFV17D yellow fever vaccine. The source material was CD4+ T cells sorted from PBMCs, sampled 15 days after the yellow fever booster vaccination.

CDR3 DNA: TGTGCCAGCAGCCTTTCGGGGGCCTTACCTTCAACTAAAAGGGGGCGCGAGCAGTACTTC. It is translated as CASSLSGALPSTKRGREQYF. The chain combines TRBV4-2 with TRBJ2-7; a weak D match, TRBD1 (7 bases). Trimming cost V 4 bases and J 6 bases, with 34 bases left between them. This CDR3 has 20 residues. Germline CDR1 LGHNA, CDR2 YNFKEQ.